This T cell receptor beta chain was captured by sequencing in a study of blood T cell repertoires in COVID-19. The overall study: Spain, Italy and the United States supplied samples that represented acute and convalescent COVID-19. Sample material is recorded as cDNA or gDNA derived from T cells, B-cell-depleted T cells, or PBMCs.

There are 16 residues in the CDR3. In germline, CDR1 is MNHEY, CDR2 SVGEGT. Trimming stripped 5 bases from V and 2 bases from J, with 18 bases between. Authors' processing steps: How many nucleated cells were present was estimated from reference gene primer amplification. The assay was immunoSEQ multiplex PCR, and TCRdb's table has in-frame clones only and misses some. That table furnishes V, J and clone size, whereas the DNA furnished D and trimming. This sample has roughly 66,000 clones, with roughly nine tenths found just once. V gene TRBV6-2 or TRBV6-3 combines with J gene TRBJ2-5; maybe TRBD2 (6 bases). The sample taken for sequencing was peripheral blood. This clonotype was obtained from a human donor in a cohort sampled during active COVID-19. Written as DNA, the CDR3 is TGTGCCAGCAGTCTCTTGTTAGCCGCGGGGCAAGAGACCCAGTACTTC. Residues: CASSLLLAAGQETQYF.